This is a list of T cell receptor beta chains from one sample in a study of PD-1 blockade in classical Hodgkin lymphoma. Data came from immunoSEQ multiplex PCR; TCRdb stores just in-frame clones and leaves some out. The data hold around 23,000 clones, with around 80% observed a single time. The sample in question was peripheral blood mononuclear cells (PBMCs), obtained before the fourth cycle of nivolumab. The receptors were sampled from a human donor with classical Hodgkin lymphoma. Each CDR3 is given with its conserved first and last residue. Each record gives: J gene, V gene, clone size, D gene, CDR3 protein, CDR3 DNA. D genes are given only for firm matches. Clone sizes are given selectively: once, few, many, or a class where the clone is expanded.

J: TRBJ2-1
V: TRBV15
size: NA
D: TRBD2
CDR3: CATSSATSGFAAEQFF
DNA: TGTGCCACCAGCAGTGCAACTAGCGGGTTTGCAGCTGAGCAGTTCTTC

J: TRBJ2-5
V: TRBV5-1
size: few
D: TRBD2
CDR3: CASSRTSGRLETQYF
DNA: TGCGCCAGCAGCCGGACTAGCGGGAGGTTAGAGACCCAGTACTTC

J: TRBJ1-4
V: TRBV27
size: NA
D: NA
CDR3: CASSPGTRPYEKLFF
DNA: TGTGCCAGCAGTCCGGGGACACGCCCCTATGAAAAACTGTTTTTT

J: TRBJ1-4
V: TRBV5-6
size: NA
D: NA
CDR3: CASSLAPPDMTTNEKLFF
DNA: TGTGCCAGCAGCTTGGCCCCCCCGGACATGACAACTAATGAAAAACTGTTTTTT

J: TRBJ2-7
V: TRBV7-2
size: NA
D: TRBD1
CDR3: CASSARQGAQYF
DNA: TGTGCCAGCAGCGCTCGGCAGGGGGCTCAGTACTTC

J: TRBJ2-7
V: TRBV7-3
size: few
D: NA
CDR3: CASSLNRDGEQYF
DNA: TGTGCCAGCAGCTTAAACAGGGATGGTGAGCAGTACTTC

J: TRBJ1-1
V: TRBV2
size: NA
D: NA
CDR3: CASRQELVTTFEAFF
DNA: TGTGCCAGCAGACAGGAACTCGTTACCACATTTGAAGCTTTCTTT

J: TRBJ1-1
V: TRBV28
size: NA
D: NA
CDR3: CASSLPGRPNTEAFF
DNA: TGTGCCAGCAGTCTTCCGGGACGACCAAACACTGAAGCTTTCTTT

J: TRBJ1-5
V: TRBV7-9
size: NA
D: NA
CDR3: CASSLAAKGDQHF
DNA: TGTGCCAGCAGCTTAGCGGCGAAAGGGGACCAGCATTTT

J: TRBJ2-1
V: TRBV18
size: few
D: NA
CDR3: CASSPMGLGINRNEQFF
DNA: TGTGCCAGCTCACCAATGGGACTCGGAATAAACAGGAATGAGCAGTTCTTC

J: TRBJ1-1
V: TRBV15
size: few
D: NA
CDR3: CATSFRRENTEAFF
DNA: TGTGCCACCAGCTTCCGACGGGAGAACACTGAAGCTTTCTTT

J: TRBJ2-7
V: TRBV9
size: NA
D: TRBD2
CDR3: CASSPRIAGAYEQYF
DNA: TGTGCCAGCAGCCCCCGAATAGCGGGGGCTTACGAGCAGTACTTC

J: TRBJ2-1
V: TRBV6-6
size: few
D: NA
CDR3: CASSGIGGNEQFF
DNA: TGTGCCAGCAGTGGAATAGGCGGCAATGAGCAGTTCTTC

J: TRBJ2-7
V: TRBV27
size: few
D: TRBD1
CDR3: CASSLLTGNWYEQYF
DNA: TGTGCCAGCAGTTTACTGACAGGGAATTGGTACGAGCAGTACTTC

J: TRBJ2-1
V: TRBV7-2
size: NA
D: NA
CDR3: CASSLSFSLNHHNEQFF
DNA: TGTGCCAGCAGCTTATCCTTCTCGCTTAATCATCACAATGAGCAGTTCTTC

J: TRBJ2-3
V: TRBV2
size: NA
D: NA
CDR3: CASSDRRGDTQYF
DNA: TGTGCCAGCAGTGACCGACGAGGAGATACGCAGTATTTT

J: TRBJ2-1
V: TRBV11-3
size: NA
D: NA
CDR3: CASSRNRESNEQFF
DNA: TGTGCCAGCTCAAGAAACAGGGAATCCAATGAGCAGTTCTTC

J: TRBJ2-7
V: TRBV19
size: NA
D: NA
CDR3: CATGPGPGYEQYF
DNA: TGTGCCACGGGCCCAGGGCCTGGATACGAGCAGTACTTC

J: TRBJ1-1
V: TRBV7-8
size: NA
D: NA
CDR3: CASSATGKTEAFF
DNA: TGTGCCAGCAGCGCCACAGGGAAAACTGAAGCTTTCTTT

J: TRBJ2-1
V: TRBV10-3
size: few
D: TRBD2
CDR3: CAISDSGVGDEQFF
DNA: TGTGCCATCAGTGACAGCGGGGTGGGCGATGAGCAGTTCTTC

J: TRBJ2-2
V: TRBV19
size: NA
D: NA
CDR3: CASSMKVPGATNTGELFF
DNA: TGTGCCAGTAGTATGAAGGTACCAGGGGCCACGAACACCGGGGAGCTGTTTTTT

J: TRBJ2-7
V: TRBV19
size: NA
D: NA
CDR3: CASSRGYEQYF
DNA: TGTGCCAGTAGCCGGGGATACGAGCAGTACTTC

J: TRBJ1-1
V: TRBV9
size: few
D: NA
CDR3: CASSEDFDTEAFF
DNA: TGTGCCAGCAGCGAGGACTTCGACACTGAAGCTTTCTTT